Below, 10 T cell receptor beta chains from the same sample are listed, as sequenced in a study of technical replicates of blood from a few donors. Generated by immunoSEQ multiplex PCR, the TCRdb table keeps only in-frame clones and is missing some. The data show 60,000 to 65,000 clones, approximately 86% seen once. The specimen was PBMCs. These receptors originate from a human donor in good health. Some clones in this sample may be carry-over from other donors' samples.

The V and J genes are TRBV6-6 and TRBJ2-7; D unclear. The CDR3 totals 14 residues. Germline CDR1 is MNHNY and CDR2 is SVGAGI (reference sequence). The ends were cut back, 3 bases at V and 1 base at J, with 10 bases in the middle. The CDR3 DNA reads TGTGCCAGCAGTTATATGAGGCAGTCCTACGAGCAGTACTTC. It translates to CASSYMRQSYEQYF.

In its sample, this clone was seen once. V is TRBV5-6 and J is TRBJ2-5; the D is unclear. V lost 0 bases and J lost 2, with 11 bases in between. The CDR3 covers 15 residues. Germline V gene sequence: CDR1 SGHDT, CDR2 YYEEEE. CDR3 DNA sequence: TGTGCCAGCAGCTTGGTTAGCCCTGTACAAGAGACCCAGTACTTC. Amino acid sequence: CASSLVSPVQETQYF.

V and J are TRBV7-2 and TRBJ2-7, with 11 positions matching TRBD2. V lost 4 bases and J lost 2; bases outside the gene matches: 4. Germline values: CDR1 SGHTA, CDR2 FQGNSA. The CDR3 has 15 residues. In nucleotides, the CDR3 is TGTGCCAGCAGCTACGGGACTAGCGGAGCCTACGAGCAGTACTTC. Its protein is CASSYGTSGAYEQYF.

CDR3 DNA sequence: TGTGCTAGTGGTTTGATCAACACAGATACGCAGTATTTT. Protein: CASGLINTDTQYF. The chain has TRBV12-5 and TRBJ2-3; D is unclear. Trimming shortened V by 2 bases and J by 2 bases, and 5 bases separated the two germline ends. The germline gives CDR1 LGHNT, CDR2 FRNRAP. The CDR3 has 13 residues. The full variable domain, with the rest looked up from reference TRBV12-5 and TRBJ2-3, is DARVTQTPRHKVTEMGQEVTMRCQPILGHNTVFWYRQTMMQGLELLAYFRNRAPLDDSGMPKDRFSAEMPDATLATLKIQPSEPRDSAVYFCASGLINTDTQYFGPGTRLTVL.

The sample holds a few counts of this clone. The chain recombines TRBV6-6 with TRBJ2-7, with D possibly matching TRBD2 (6 bases). Germline V gives CDR1 MNHNY, CDR2 SVGAGI (reference sequence). V was cut by 6 bases and J by 6 bases, with 15 bases left in between. CDR3 length equals 13 residues. The CDR3 sequence: CASSIGGRFEQYF. CDR3 in DNA: TGTGCCAGCAGCATTGGAGGGCGTTTCGAGCAGTACTTC.

This rearrangement joins TRBV20-1 to TRBJ2-1; D gene unclear. The CDR3 is 11 amino acids. CDR1 and CDR2 from the germline V gene are DFQATT and SNEGSKA (reference sequence). V lost 8 bases and J 9 bases, leaving 14 bases between the germline ends. The CDR3 DNA follows: TGCAGTTCCCAGGCTCTGGGTGAGCAGTTCTTC. Protein product: CSSQALGEQFF.

This chain links TRBV9 with TRBJ1-6, with D maybe TRBD1 (5 bases). The germline V gene encodes CDR1 SGDLS and CDR2 YYNGEE. V dropped 2 bases and J dropped 6 bases, with 12 bases sitting between them. This CDR3 is built from 15 residues. The CDR3 DNA sequence: TGTGCCAGCAGCGTCACAGGAACAATTAATTCACCCCTCCACTTT. Its translation is CASSVTGTINSPLHF.

J is TRBJ2-3 and V is TRBV6-5; 9 nucleotides agree with TRBD2. Unmatched junction bases numbered 6, after V lost 6 bases and J lost 5 bases. The CDR3 is made up of 14 amino acids. CDR1 MNHEY and CDR2 SVGAGI come from the germline V gene. This CDR3 is CASRGAGGEDTQYF. CDR3 nucleotide sequence: TGTGCCAGCAGAGGGGCGGGGGGGGAAGATACGCAGTATTTT.

This clone was counted once. The genes are TRBV7-9 and TRBJ2-1; D might be TRBD2 (6 bases). The CDR3 is 12 amino acids. Per the germline V gene, CDR1 is SEHNR and CDR2 is FQNEAQ (reference sequence). V was cut by 5 bases and J by 6 bases, with 8 bases left in between. Here the CDR3 reads CASSVSGNEQFF. CDR3 bases: TGTGCCAGCAGCGTTAGCGGCAATGAGCAGTTCTTC.

This clone appeared a single time. The chain carries TRBV6-5 and TRBJ1-2; D is perhaps TRBD1 (5 bases). This CDR3 region has 13 residues. In germline, CDR1 is MNHEY, CDR2 SVGAGI. The V and J ends lost 6 bases and 5 bases respectively, with 13 bases between them. CDR3 in amino acids: CASSNNQGYGYTF. CDR3 DNA: TGTGCCAGCAGCAACAATCAGGGTTATGGCTACACCTTC.